These T cell receptor beta chains were read from a single sample in a study of tumor and adjacent non-tumor tissue in lung cancer. TCRdb used MiXCR to reprocess the multiplex PCR reads, holding one entry per CDR3 protein. The table lists more than 35,000 distinct CDR3 sequences, roughly 60% of them singletons. The sequencing sample was made of distant non-tumor lung tissue. The source is a woman aged 40 to 50 with non-small cell lung cancer. Each CDR3 is given with its conserved first and last residue. Each record gives: D gene, J gene, V gene, clone size, CDR3 DNA, CDR3 protein. The D gene is left open where the match is weak. Some rows mark clone size as missing; the rest say once, few, many or name a class of expanded clone.

>TRBD1|TRBJ2-5|TRBV5-1|many
TGCGCCAGCAGCTTGGAGACAGGGCAGGGGCAAGAGACCCAGTACTTC
CASSLETGQGQETQYF
>NA|TRBJ2-7|TRBV20-1|NA
TGCAGTGCTAGAGTCTGCGGATCCTCCTACGAGCAGTACTTC
CSARVCGSSYEQYF
>TRBD1|TRBJ1-5|TRBV10-2|few
TGTGCCAGCGGAGGGGGCGTCGGTCAGTCCCAGCATTTT
CASGGGVGQSQHF
>NA|TRBJ1-2|TRBV12-3/TRBV12-4|NA
TGTGCCAGCAGTTATAATGGGGGTTTGGCGGGCTATGGTTACACCTTC
CASSYNGGLAGYGYTF
>TRBD1|TRBJ1-1|TRBV28|NA
TGTGTCAGCAGTGCCCCGTTGACAGGGGCCGGAGAAGCTTTCTTT
CVSSAPLTGAGEAFF
>NA|TRBJ2-5|TRBV12-3/TRBV12-4|many
TGTGCCAGCAGTTTTAGCCAGCGGGCGTTTGAGACCCAGTACTTC
CASSFSQRAFETQYF
>NA|TRBJ2-7|TRBV11-3|NA
TGTGCTAGCAGCCTACGACGGACCTACGAACAGTACTTC
CASSLRRTYEQYF
>NA|TRBJ2-3|TRBV12-3/TRBV12-4|many
TGTGCCAGCAGGACTGGGGTAGCCGATACGCAGTATTTT
CASRTGVADTQYF
>TRBD1|TRBJ2-6|TRBV5-6|many
TGTGCCAGCAGACTGACAGGGACCGGGGCCAACGTCCTGACTTTC
CASRLTGTGANVLTF
>NA|TRBJ2-1|TRBV29-1|NA
NA
CNVEVAGGINEQIF
>NA|TRBJ2-1|TRBV29-1|NA
TGCAGCGTTGGATATGAGTGGTTCTTC
CSVGYEWFF
>TRBD1|TRBJ2-1|TRBV9|once
TGTGCCAGCAGATTGGACAGGGATGAGCAGTTCTTC
CASRLDRDEQFF
>NA|TRBJ1-5|TRBV6-1|many
TGTGCCAGCACATGGGGTAGCAATCAGCCCCAGCATTTT
CASTWGSNQPQHF
>NA|TRBJ2-7|TRBV7-9|NA
TGTGCCAGCAACCAGCCAGCGGTGGAAAACTCCTACGAGCAGTACTTC
CASNQPAVENSYEQYF
>TRBD2|TRBJ2-7|TRBV10-1|NA
TGCGCCAACAACGGACAGGACGGGACTAGCAGGAGGGCCTGGTATGAGCAGTACTTC
CANNGQDGTSRRAWYEQYF
>TRBD2|TRBJ2-3|TRBV30|NA
TGTGCCTTAAAGAATAGCGGGGGTATCACAGATACGCAGTATTTT
CALKNSGGITDTQYF
>NA|TRBJ2-1|TRBV11-3|once
TGTGCCAGAAGCCCAAGACATAGGAGCTCCTACAATGAACAGTTCTTC
CARSPRHRSSYNEQFF
>NA|TRBJ1-1|TRBV11-3|NA
TGTGCCAGCAGCTTACATAGAGGGGAGACTGAAGCTTTCTTT
CASSLHRGETEAFF
>NA|TRBJ2-1|TRBV6-6|medium-sized
TGTGCCAGCAGTTACCTGCGGGCTCGAGATGAGCAGTTCTTC
CASSYLRARDEQFF
>NA|TRBJ1-1|TRBV28|many
TGTGCCAGCAGTTTAAAGATGCGGGCTTTCTTT
CASSLKMRAFF
>TRBD2|TRBJ2-3|TRBV29-1|NA
TGCAGCCCGTCTCTCCGGGAGGGGGACACAGATACGCAGTATTTT
CSPSLREGDTDTQYF
>NA|TRBJ2-7|TRBV29-1|NA
TGCAGGACACGGAGTGTTTACGAGTATTACTTC
CRTRSVYEYYF
>TRBD1|TRBJ1-1|TRBV6-1|NA
TGTGCCGGGGGACAGGGACGACGGACTGAAGCTTTCTTT
CAGGQGRRTEAFF
>TRBD2|TRBJ2-1|TRBV28|many
TGTGCCAGCACGGGACTAGCGGGGTTAGAGCAGTTCTTC
CASTGLAGLEQFF
>NA|TRBJ2-7|TRBV4-2|few
TGTGCCAGCAGCCAAGGTTTTTGGCACGAGCAGTACTTC
CASSQGFWHEQYF
>NA|TRBJ2-7|TRBV7-9|many
TGTGCCAGCAGCCTAAATTTGGAGCGGCAGTACTTC
CASSLNLERQYF
>NA|TRBJ2-3|TRBV7-3|NA
TGTGCCAGTGCTCGGAGGCAGGGACCCACAGATACGCAGTATTTT
CASARRQGPTDTQYF
>NA|TRBJ2-6|TRBV11-2|NA
TGTGCCAGCAGTTGGTCCGACCTCTCTGGGGCCGACGTCCTGACTTTC
CASSWSDLSGADVLTF